This passage covers 11 T cell receptor beta chains from one sample sequenced in a study of T cells in tumors after PD-1 blockade. The assay was immunoSEQ multiplex PCR, and TCRdb's table has in-frame clones only and misses some. The data hold thousands of clones, with around 83% observed a single time. The material was PBMCs, obtained after anti-PD-1 therapy. The receptors were sampled from a human donor with advanced basal cell or squamous cell carcinoma (not recorded which).

This clone was observed a handful of times. The rearrangement uses TRBV4-2 and TRBJ2-1, with D unresolved. This CDR3 region has 13 residues. Between the trimmed V and J ends, which lost 4 bases and 5 bases, there was a span of 9 bases. Germline CDR1 is LGHNA and CDR2 is YNFKEQ. The CDR3 bases are TGTGCCAGCAGCCCGGCCGGCAACAATGAGCAGTTCTTC. Its protein is CASSPAGNNEQFF.

This chain connects TRBV19 to TRBJ2-7; a weak D match, TRBD2 (5 bases). This CDR3 spans 14 amino acids. Germline V gene sequence: CDR1 LNHDA, CDR2 SQIVND (reference sequence). The V end was cut by 5 bases, the J end by 4 bases, with 15 bases between. The CDR3: CASSRGNSPYEQYF. CDR3 DNA sequence: TGTGCCAGTAGTCGAGGGAATTCTCCTTACGAGCAGTACTTC.

A note on this clone: At one boundary the junction diverges from the germline segment, which might be a read error. The sample carries other DNA sequences with the same CDR3. The chain has TRBV6-5 and TRBJ1-2; D unresolved. Germline V gives CDR1 MNHEY, CDR2 SVGAGI. The CDR3 extends over 16 amino acids. CDR3 amino acids: CASSYSETEANYGYTF. In DNA, the CDR3 is TGTGCCAGTAGTTACTCGGAAACAGAAGCTAACTATGGCTACACCTTC.

The chain employs TRBV12-3 or TRBV12-4 and TRBJ2-3; D unclear. The CDR3 is 13 residues long. Trimming pared 6 bases from V and 4 bases from J, leaving 11 bases between. The CDR3 loop reads CASRTSMADTQYF. The DNA for the CDR3 is TGTGCCAGCAGAACATCGATGGCAGATACGCAGTATTTT.

This chain uses TRBV4-3 with TRBJ1-5; a weak D match, TRBD1 (6 bases). This CDR3 region has 13 residues. Looked up from germline, CDR1 is LGHNA and CDR2 is YSLEER. V lost 5 bases to trimming and J lost 4 bases, with 9 bases between them. The CDR3: CASSSGQNQPQHF. CDR3 coding DNA: TGCGCCAGCAGCTCCGGACAGAATCAGCCCCAGCATTTT.

V gene TRBV5-1 combines with J gene TRBJ1-1; a possible D gene is TRBD1 (5 bases). Germline CDR1 is SGHRS and CDR2 is YFSETQ. The V end lost 3 bases, the J end lost 1 base, and 13 bases lay between the germline ends. The CDR3 totals 15 residues. CDR3 in amino acids: CASSSGGSRNTEAFF. The CDR3 DNA sequence: TGCGCCAGCAGCTCCGGGGGGTCTCGGAACACTGAAGCTTTCTTT.

This clone turned up a few times. The J gene is TRBJ2-7, the V gene TRBV5-4; 7 bases line up with TRBD2. This CDR3 contains 13 residues. J gave up 9 bases and V 4 bases, and 10 bases lay outside the gene matches. Per the germline V gene, CDR1 is SGHNT and CDR2 is YYREEE (reference sequence). The CDR3 nucleotides read TGTGCCAGCAGCGCCCATGGGGGGGGAAGGCAGTACTTC. This codes for CASSAHGGGRQYF.

V gene TRBV19 combines with J gene TRBJ2-3, with D perhaps matching TRBD1 (6 bases). CDR1 LNHDA and CDR2 SQIVND come from the germline V gene (reference sequence). This CDR3 has 12 amino acids. Trimming removed 7 bases at V and 5 bases at J, with 10 bases between. This CDR3 reads CASNRVGDTQYF. As DNA, the CDR3 is TGTGCCAGTAACAGGGTTGGAGATACGCAGTATTTT. Combining the CDR3 with reference TRBV19 and TRBJ2-3 gives the whole variable domain DGGITQSPKYLFRKEGQNVTLSCEQNLNHDAMYWYRQDPGQGLRLIYYSQIVNDFQKGDIAEGYSVSREKKESFPLTVTSAQKNPTAFYLCASNRVGDTQYFGPGTRLTVL.

V usage is TRBV6-1 and J usage is TRBJ2-5, with D perhaps TRBD1 or TRBD2 (5 bases each). This CDR3 contains 16 residues. The germline gives CDR1 MNHNS, CDR2 SASEGT. Trimming removed 1 base at V and 2 bases at J, with 14 bases between. The CDR3 sequence: CASSEGPRGGQETQYF. CDR3 DNA: TGTGCCAGCAGTGAAGGACCTAGGGGCGGGCAAGAGACCCAGTACTTC.

The J gene is TRBJ2-5, the V gene TRBV18; D unclear. The CDR3 covers 12 residues. The ends were cut back, 2 bases at V and 0 bases at J, with 1 base in the middle. The V gene's germline CDR1 is KGHSH and CDR2 LQKENI. CDR3 loop: CASSPNQETQYF. Written as DNA, the CDR3 is TGTGCCAGCTCACCAAACCAAGAGACCCAGTACTTC.

This chain uses TRBV19 with TRBJ1-4; 9 bases are a match to TRBD1. The CDR3 contains 15 residues. V lost 6 bases and J lost 4; bases outside the gene matches: 6. The germline V gene has CDR1 LNHDA and CDR2 SQIVND (reference sequence). The CDR3 loop is CASRRTGGFNEKLFF. The CDR3 bases are TGTGCCAGTAGACGTACAGGGGGCTTTAATGAAAAACTGTTTTTT.